This TCR beta chain was captured in a study of PD-1 blockade in classical Hodgkin lymphoma. Overall study results and limits: Unlike CD8+ TCR diversity, which did not rise significantly by C4D1, CD4+ TCR diversity did.

About this clone: The antigen is unknown.

All patients relapsed after autologous stem cell transplantation, and brentuximab vedotin exposure varied. Only in-frame clones appear in the TCRdb table, and some are missing; sequencing was by immunoSEQ multiplex PCR. This sample has just over 60,000 clones, with roughly 88% found just once. The sequencing here drew on peripheral blood mononuclear cells (PBMCs), taken at baseline. The clonotype was recovered from a human donor with classical Hodgkin lymphoma.

In DNA, the CDR3 is TGTGCCAGCAGCCCGGACAGGAGCTCCTACAATGAGCAGTTCTTC. This translates into CASSPDRSSYNEQFF. V usage is TRBV5-6 and J usage is TRBJ2-1; 7 bases are a match to TRBD1. This CDR3 comprises 15 residues. The J segment lost 0 bases and the V segment lost 4 bases, leaving 4 bases of the junction unmatched. Germline loops: CDR1 SGHDT, CDR2 YYEEEE.